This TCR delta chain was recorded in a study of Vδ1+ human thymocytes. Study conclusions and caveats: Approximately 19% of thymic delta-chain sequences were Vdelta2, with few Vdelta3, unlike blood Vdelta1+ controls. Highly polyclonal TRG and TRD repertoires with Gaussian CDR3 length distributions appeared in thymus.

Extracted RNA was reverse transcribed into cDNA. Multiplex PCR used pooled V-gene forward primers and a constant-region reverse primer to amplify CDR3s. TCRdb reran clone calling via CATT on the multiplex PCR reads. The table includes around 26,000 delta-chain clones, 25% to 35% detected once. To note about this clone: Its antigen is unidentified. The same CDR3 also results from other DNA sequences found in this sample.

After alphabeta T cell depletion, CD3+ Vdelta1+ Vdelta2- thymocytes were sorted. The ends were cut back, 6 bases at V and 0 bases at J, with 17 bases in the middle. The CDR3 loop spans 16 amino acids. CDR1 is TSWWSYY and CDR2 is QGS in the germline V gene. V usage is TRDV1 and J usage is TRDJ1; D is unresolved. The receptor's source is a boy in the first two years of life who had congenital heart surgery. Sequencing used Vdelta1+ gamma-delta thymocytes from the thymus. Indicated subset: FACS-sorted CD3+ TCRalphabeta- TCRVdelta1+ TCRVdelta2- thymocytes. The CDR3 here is CALGYFTSYYTDKLIF. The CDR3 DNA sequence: TGTGCTCTTGGCTACTTCACCTCGTACTACACCGATAAACTCATCTTT.